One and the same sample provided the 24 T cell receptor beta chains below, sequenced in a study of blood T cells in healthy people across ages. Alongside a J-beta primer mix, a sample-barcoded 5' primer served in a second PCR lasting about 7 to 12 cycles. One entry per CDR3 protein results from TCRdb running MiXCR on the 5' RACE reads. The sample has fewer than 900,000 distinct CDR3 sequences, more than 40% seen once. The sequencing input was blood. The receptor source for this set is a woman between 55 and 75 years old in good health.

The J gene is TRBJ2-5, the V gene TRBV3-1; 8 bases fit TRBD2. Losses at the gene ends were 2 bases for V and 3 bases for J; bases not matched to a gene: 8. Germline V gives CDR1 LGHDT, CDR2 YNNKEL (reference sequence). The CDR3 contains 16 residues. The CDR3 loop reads CASSQRGAGAEETQYF. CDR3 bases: TGTGCCAGCAGCCAAAGGGGAGCGGGGGCGGAAGAGACCCAGTACTTC.

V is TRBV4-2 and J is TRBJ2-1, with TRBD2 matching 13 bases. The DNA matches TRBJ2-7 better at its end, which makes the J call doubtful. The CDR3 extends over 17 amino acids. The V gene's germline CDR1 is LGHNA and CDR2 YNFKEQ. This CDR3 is CASSQLPGLAGYNEQYF. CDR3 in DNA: TGTGCCAGCAGCCAGTTACCGGGACTAGCGGGGTACAATGAGCAGTACTTC.

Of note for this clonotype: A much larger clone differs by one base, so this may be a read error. The CDR3 nucleotides read TGCAGTGCTACACTAGCGAGGGGAAGCACAGATACGCAGTATTTT. Translation: CSATLARGSTDTQYF. This sequence joins TRBV20-1 and TRBJ2-3; 7 bases match TRBD2. CDR1 is DFQATT and CDR2 is SNEGSKA in the germline V gene (reference sequence). The CDR3 consists of 15 residues. After removal of 4 bases from V and 0 bases from J, the junction contained 7 bases not matched to a gene.

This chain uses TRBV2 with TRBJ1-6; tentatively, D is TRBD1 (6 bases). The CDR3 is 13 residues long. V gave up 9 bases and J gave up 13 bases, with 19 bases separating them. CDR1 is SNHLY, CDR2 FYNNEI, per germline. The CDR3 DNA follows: TGTGCCAGGGAGGGGGGCCAGAGAGGGCCCCTCCACTTT. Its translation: CAREGGQRGPLHF.

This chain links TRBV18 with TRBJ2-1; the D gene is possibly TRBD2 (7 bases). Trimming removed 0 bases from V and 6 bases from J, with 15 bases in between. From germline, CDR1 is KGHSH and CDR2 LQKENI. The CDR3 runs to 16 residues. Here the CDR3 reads CASSPPAGATVNEQFF. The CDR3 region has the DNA TGTGCCAGCTCACCACCTGCGGGGGCCACCGTCAATGAGCAGTTCTTC.

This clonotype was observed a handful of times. CDR3 residues: CASRTGQGYNSPLHF. CDR3 nucleotide sequence: TGTGCCAGCAGAACGGGACAGGGTTATAATTCACCCCTCCACTTT. This chain links TRBV12-3 or TRBV12-4 with TRBJ1-6; 9 bases agree with TRBD1. The CDR3 consists of 15 residues. Germline trimming cut 6 bases from V and 4 bases from J; bases unmatched to any gene: 4.

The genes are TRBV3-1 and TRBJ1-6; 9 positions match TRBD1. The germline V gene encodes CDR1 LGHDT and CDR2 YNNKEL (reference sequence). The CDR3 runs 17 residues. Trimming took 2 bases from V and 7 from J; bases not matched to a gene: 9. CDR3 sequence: CASSQYTGTGRNSPLHF. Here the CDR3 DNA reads TGTGCCAGCAGCCAATATACCGGGACAGGGCGGAATTCACCCCTCCACTTT.

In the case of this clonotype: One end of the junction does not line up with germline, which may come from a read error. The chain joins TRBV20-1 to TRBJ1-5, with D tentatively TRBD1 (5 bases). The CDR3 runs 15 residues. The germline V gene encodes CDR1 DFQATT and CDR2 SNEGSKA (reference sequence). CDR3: CSARVTRDSNQSQHF. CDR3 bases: TGCAGTGCTAGAGTTACCAGGGATAGCAATCAGTCCCAGCATTTT.

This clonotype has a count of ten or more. The CDR3 is CASSRGTSDLYEQYF. DNA of the CDR3: TGTGCCAGCAGCCGTGGGACTAGCGACCTCTACGAGCAGTACTTC. This chain connects TRBV6-2 or TRBV6-3 to TRBJ2-7, with TRBD2 identical over 10 bases. The CDR3 runs 15 residues. The junction had 8 bases not matched to a gene; V was cut back by 6 bases and J by 3 bases. Per the germline V gene, CDR1 is MNHEY and CDR2 is SVGEGT.

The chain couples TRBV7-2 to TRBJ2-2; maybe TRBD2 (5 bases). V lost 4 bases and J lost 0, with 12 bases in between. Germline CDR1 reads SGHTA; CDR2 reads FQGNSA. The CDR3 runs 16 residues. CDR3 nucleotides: TGTGCCAGCAGCTCGAGAAGGACTGCGAACACCGGGGAGCTGTTTTTT. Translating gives CASSSRRTANTGELFF.

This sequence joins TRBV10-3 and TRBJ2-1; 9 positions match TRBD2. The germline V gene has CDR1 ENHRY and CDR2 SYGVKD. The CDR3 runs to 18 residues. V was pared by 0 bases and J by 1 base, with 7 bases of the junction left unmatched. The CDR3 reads CAISESGGAGGSYNEQFF. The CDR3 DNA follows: TGTGCCATCAGTGAGTCTGGGGGAGCGGGGGGTTCCTACAATGAGCAGTTCTTC.

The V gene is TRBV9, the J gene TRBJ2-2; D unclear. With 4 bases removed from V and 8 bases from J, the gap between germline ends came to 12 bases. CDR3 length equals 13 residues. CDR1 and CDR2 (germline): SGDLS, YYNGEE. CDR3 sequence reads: CASSSNDGGELFF. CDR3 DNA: TGTGCCAGCAGCTCAAATGATGGTGGGGAGCTGTTTTTT.

CDR3 protein: CASSSVSSYNSPLHF. The CDR3 nucleotides are TGTGCCAGCAGTTCCGTGAGCTCCTATAATTCACCCCTCCACTTT. V usage is TRBV12-3 or TRBV12-4 and J usage is TRBJ1-6; D remains ambiguous. Trimming cost V 4 bases and J 0 bases, with 7 bases left between them. The CDR3 extends over 15 amino acids.

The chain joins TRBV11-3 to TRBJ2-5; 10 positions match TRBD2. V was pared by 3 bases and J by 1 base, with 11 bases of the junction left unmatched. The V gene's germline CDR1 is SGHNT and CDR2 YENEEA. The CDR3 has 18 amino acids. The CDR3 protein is CASSFGLAGGDLQETQYF. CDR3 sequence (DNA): TGTGCCAGCAGCTTTGGATTAGCGGGGGGCGACCTCCAAGAGACCCAGTACTTC.

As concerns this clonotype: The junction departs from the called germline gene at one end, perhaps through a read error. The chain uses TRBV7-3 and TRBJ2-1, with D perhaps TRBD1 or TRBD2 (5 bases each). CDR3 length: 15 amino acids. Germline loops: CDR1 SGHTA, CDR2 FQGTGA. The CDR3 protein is CASQGGQGIGNKQFF. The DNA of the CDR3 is TGTGCCAGCCAGGGCGGGCAGGGCATTGGCAATAAGCAGTTCTTC.

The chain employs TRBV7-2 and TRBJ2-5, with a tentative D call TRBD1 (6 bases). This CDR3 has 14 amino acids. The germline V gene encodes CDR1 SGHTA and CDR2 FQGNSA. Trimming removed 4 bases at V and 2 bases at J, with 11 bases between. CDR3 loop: CASSSLTGQETQYF. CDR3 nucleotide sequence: TGTGCCAGCAGCTCACTCACAGGGCAAGAGACCCAGTACTTC.

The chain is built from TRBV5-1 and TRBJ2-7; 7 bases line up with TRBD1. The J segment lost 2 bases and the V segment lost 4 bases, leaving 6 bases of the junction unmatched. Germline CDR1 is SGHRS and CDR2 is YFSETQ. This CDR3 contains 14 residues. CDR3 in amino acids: CASSDNRGTYEQYF. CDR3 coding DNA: TGCGCCAGCAGCGACAACAGGGGAACCTACGAGCAGTACTTC. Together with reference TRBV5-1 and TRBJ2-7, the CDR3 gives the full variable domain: KAGVTQTPRYLIKTRGQQVTLSCSPISGHRSVSWYQQTPGQGLQFLFEYFSETQRNKGNFPGRFSGRQFSNSRSEMNVSTLELGDSALYLCASSDNRGTYEQYFGPGTRLTVT.

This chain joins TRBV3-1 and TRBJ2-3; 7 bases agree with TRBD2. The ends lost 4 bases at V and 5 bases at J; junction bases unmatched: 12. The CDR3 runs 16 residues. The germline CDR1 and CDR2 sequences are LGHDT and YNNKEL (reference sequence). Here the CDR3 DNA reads TGTGCCAGCAGCCCCAGAGGGGCGGGAGTGGAAGATACGCAGTATTTT. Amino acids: CASSPRGAGVEDTQYF.

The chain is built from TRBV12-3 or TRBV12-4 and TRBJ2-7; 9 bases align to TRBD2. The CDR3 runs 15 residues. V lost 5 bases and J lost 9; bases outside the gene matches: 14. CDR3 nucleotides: TGTGCCAGCAGTCCACCCGAAGCGGGAGGTAGCTTGCAGTACTTC. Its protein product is CASSPPEAGGSLQYF.

CDR3 loop: CSAGGTDNSPLHF. The CDR3 nucleotides are TGCAGCGCTGGGGGAACAGATAATTCACCCCTCCACTTT. This sequence joins TRBV29-1 and TRBJ1-6; D is possibly TRBD1 (5 bases). The germline V gene has CDR1 SQVTM and CDR2 ANQGSEA. CDR3 size: 13 residues. Between the trimmed V and J ends, which lost 7 bases and 5 bases, there was a span of 12 bases.

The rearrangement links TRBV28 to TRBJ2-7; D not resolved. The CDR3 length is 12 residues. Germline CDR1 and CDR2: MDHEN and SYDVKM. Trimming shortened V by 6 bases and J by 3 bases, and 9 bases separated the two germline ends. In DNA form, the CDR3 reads TGTGCCAGCAGGTGGATAGACTACGAGCAGTACTTC. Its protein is CASRWIDYEQYF.

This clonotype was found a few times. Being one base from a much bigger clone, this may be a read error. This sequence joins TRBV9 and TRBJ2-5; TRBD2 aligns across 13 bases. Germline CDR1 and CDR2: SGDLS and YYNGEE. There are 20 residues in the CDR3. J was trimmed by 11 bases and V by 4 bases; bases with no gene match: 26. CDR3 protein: CASSPRLAGGPWESYNEQYF. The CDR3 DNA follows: TGTGCCAGCAGCCCAAGACTAGCGGGGGGTCCCTGGGAGTCTTACAATGAGCAGTACTTC.

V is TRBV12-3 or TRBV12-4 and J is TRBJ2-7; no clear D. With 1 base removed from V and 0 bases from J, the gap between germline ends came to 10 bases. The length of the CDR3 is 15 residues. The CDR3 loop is CASSLGLPASYEQYF. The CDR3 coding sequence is TGTGCCAGCAGTTTAGGCCTGCCGGCCTCCTACGAGCAGTACTTC.

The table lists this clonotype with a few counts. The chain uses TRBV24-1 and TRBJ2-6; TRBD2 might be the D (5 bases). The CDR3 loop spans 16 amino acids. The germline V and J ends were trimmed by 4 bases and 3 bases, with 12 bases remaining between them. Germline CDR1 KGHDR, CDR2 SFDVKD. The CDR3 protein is CATSDGLLYGANVLTF. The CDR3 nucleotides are TGTGCCACCAGTGACGGACTGCTGTATGGGGCCAACGTCCTGACTTTC.